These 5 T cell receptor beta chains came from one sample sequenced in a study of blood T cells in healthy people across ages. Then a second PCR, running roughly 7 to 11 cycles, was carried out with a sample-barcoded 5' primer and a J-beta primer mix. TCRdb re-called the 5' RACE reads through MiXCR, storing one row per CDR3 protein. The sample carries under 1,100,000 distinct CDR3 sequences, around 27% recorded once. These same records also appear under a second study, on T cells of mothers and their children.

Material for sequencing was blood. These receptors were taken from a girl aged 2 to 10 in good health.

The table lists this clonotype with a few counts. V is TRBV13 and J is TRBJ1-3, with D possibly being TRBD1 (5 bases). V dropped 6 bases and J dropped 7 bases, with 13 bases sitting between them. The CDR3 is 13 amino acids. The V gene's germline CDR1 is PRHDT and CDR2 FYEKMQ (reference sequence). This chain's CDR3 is CASSDWGGNTIYF. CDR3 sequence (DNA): TGTGCCAGCAGTGATTGGGGCGGGAACACCATATATTTT.

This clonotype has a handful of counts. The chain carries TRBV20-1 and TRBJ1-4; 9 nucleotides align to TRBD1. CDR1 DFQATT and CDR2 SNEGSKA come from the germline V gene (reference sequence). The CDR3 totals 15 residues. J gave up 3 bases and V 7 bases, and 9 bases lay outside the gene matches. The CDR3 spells CSGRGDRESNEKLFF. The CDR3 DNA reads TGCAGTGGAAGGGGGGACAGGGAATCTAATGAAAAACTGTTTTTT.

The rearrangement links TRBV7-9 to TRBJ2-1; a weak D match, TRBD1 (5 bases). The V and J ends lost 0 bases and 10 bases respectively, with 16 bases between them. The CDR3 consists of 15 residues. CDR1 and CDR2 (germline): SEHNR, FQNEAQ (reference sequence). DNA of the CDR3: TGTGCCAGCAGCTTAGCGCAGGGCAGTCTCATCGAGCAGTTCTTC. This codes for CASSLAQGSLIEQFF. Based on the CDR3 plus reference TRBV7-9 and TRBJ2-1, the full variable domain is DTGVSQNPRHKITKRGQNVTFRCDPISEHNRLYWYRQTLGQGPEFLTYFQNEAQLEKSRLLSDRFSAERPKGSFSTLEIQRTEQGDSAMYLCASSLAQGSLIEQFFGPGTRLTVL.

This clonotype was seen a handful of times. CDR3: CASSPGLLDNEQFF. CDR3 sequence (DNA): TGCGCCAGCAGCCCGGGACTCCTCGACAATGAGCAGTTCTTC. J is TRBJ2-1 and V is TRBV5-1, with D possibly matching TRBD2 (6 bases). This CDR3 comprises 14 residues. The germline V gene encodes CDR1 SGHRS and CDR2 YFSETQ. The germline V and J ends were trimmed by 4 bases and 5 bases, with 13 bases remaining between them.

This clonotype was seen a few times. DNA for the CDR3: TGCGCCAGCAGACACTATCCGAATCAGCCCCAGCATTTT. Its protein is CASRHYPNQPQHF. The chain joins TRBV5-1 to TRBJ1-5; D is undetermined. Trimming removed 5 bases at V and 4 bases at J, with 10 bases between. Germline CDR1 SGHRS, CDR2 YFSETQ. CDR3 length: 13 amino acids.